This passage covers 16 T cell receptor beta chains from one sample sequenced in a study of blood T cell repertoires in COVID-19. Profiled with immunoSEQ multiplex PCR; TCRdb holds only in-frame clones, not every one. The table includes just under 250,000 clones, around 85% detected once. What was sequenced was peripheral blood. All receptors derive from a woman between 25 and 40 years old who had recovered from COVID-19.

The chain employs TRBV11-2 and TRBJ1-1, with D hard to call. The CDR3 totals 15 residues. The germline V gene encodes CDR1 SGHAT and CDR2 FQNNGV. Trimming stripped 0 bases from V and 5 bases from J, with 13 bases between. Here the CDR3 DNA reads TGTGCCAGCAGCTTAGATTATTCGGGGTGGACTGAAGCTTTCTTT. Its protein is CASSLDYSGWTEAFF.

This chain uses TRBV5-5 with TRBJ2-5, with D unclear. V was shortened by 1 base and J by 5 bases, with 18 bases between the two germline ends. Per germline, CDR1 SGHKS and CDR2 YYEKEE (reference sequence). CDR3 size: 16 residues. CDR3 DNA sequence: TGTGCCAGCAGCTTGTCGGGTGTGGCCTATGGGGAGACCCAGTACTTC. The encoded protein is CASSLSGVAYGETQYF.

The chain couples TRBV7-6 to TRBJ2-3, with TRBD2 as a possible D gene (5 bases). The CDR3 is 15 residues long. Germline CDR1 SGHVS, CDR2 FNYEAQ. V lost 5 bases and J lost 2, with 14 bases in between. In DNA form, the CDR3 reads TGTGCCAGCAGCCCCCTCGTTAGCGACACAGATACGCAGTATTTT. Protein product: CASSPLVSDTDTQYF. Full variable domain (missing parts from reference TRBV7-6 and TRBJ2-3): GAGVSQSPRYKVTKRGQDVALRCDPISGHVSLYWYRQALGQGPEFLTYFNYEAQQDKSGLPNDRFSAERPEGSISTLTIQRTEQRDSAMYRCASSPLVSDTDTQYFGPGTRLTVL.

J is TRBJ2-3 and V is TRBV27, with TRBD1 matching 7 bases. V was pared by 3 bases and J by 1 base, with 7 bases of the junction left unmatched. This CDR3 is 16 amino acids long. From germline, CDR1 is MNHEY and CDR2 SMNVEV (reference sequence). As DNA, the CDR3 is TGTGCCAGCAGTTTCCTCGGACAGGAGGGCACAGATACGCAGTATTTT. Protein product: CASSFLGQEGTDTQYF.

J is TRBJ2-5 and V is TRBV9; possible D gene TRBD2, 5 bases. Looked up from germline, CDR1 is SGDLS and CDR2 is YYNGEE. V shed 0 bases and J shed 5 bases, with 14 bases lying between them. The CDR3 extends over 15 amino acids. The CDR3 spells CASSVAGSVVETQYF. The CDR3 DNA is TGTGCCAGCAGCGTAGCGGGTAGCGTTGTGGAGACCCAGTACTTC.

V and J are TRBV3-1 (or the pseudogene TRBV3-2) and TRBJ2-1; D is ambiguous. This CDR3 is built from 15 residues. Germline loops: CDR1 LGHDT, CDR2 YNNKEL (reference sequence). V lost 2 bases and J 8 bases, leaving 16 bases between the germline ends. The chain's CDR3 is CASSQIELIGDEQFF. The CDR3 DNA sequence: TGTGCCAGCAGCCAAATTGAACTAATCGGCGATGAGCAGTTCTTC.

This chain connects TRBV3-1 (or the pseudogene TRBV3-2) to TRBJ2-7; the match to TRBD1 covers 7 bases. Germline lookup yields CDR1 LGHDT and CDR2 YNNKEL (reference sequence). The CDR3 is 17 amino acids. After removal of 0 bases from V and 0 bases from J, the junction contained 8 bases not matched to a gene. CDR3 residues: CASSQDVQGTDSYEQYF. In DNA form, the CDR3 reads TGTGCCAGCAGCCAAGACGTGCAGGGGACAGACTCCTACGAGCAGTACTTC.

The rearrangement uses TRBV4-3 and TRBJ2-1; 12 bases match TRBD2. Germline CDR1 is LGHNA and CDR2 is YSLEER. Unmatched junction bases numbered 7, after V lost 2 bases and J lost 8 bases. This CDR3 spans 16 amino acids. This CDR3 reads CASSQLTSGGMYEQFF. For the CDR3, the DNA is TGCGCCAGCAGCCAACTTACTAGCGGGGGGATGTATGAGCAGTTCTTC.

The rearrangement links TRBV11-3 to TRBJ2-2; perhaps TRBD1 as D (5 bases). CDR1 and CDR2 (germline): SGHNT, YENEEA. V was clipped by 6 bases and J by 2 bases, with 13 bases between them. This CDR3 region has 15 residues. The CDR3 loop is CASSPRGQNTGELFF. The CDR3 bases are TGTGCCAGCAGTCCTAGGGGCCAAAACACCGGGGAGCTGTTTTTT.

The chain employs TRBV6-1 and TRBJ2-6; D is possibly TRBD1 (6 bases). CDR3 length equals 18 residues. Germline V lookup: CDR1 MNHNS, CDR2 SASEGT. V shed 4 bases and J shed 0 bases, with 16 bases lying between them. Here the CDR3 reads CASSGTVTGSSGANVLTF. DNA for the CDR3: TGTGCCAGCAGTGGGACAGTCACGGGGAGCTCTGGGGCCAACGTCCTGACTTTC.

The chain carries TRBV6-5 and TRBJ2-1; 8 bases are shared with TRBD1. The CDR3 runs 15 residues. CDR1 and CDR2 (germline): MNHEY, SVGAGI. Trimming at V came to 6 bases and at J to 5 bases, leaving 9 bases not matched to a gene. CDR3 amino acids: CASRAGQGLHNEQFF. The CDR3 nucleotides are TGTGCCAGCAGGGCCGGACAGGGTCTGCACAATGAGCAGTTCTTC.

Concerning this clone itself: Other DNA sequences of this sample code for an identical CDR3. V is TRBV12-3 or TRBV12-4 and J is TRBJ1-2; D uncertain. The CDR3 is 12 amino acids. The ends were cut back, 6 bases at V and 4 bases at J, with 9 bases in the middle. The chain's CDR3 is CASSLNIYGYTF. The DNA for the CDR3 is TGTGCCAGCAGCCTTAATATCTATGGCTACACCTTC.

The CDR3 sequence is CASTGTGLAGWDTGELFF. CDR3 nucleotides: TGTGCCAGCACGGGTACCGGACTAGCGGGGTGGGACACCGGGGAGCTGTTTTTT. The rearrangement joins TRBV2 to TRBJ2-2; 12 positions match TRBD2. This CDR3 comprises 18 residues. The germline gives CDR1 SNHLY, CDR2 FYNNEI. V lost 7 bases, J lost 3 bases, and 12 bases stayed unmatched.

This sequence joins TRBV4-1 and TRBJ1-4; the D gene is possibly TRBD1 (5 bases). CDR3 size: 16 residues. Germline CDR1 and CDR2: MGHRA and YSYEKL. The germline V and J ends were trimmed by 0 bases and 3 bases, with 11 bases remaining between them. The CDR3 DNA sequence: TGCGCCAGCAGCCAAGAAAAGGGGAGGTCTAATGAAAAACTGTTTTTT. Protein: CASSQEKGRSNEKLFF.

The gene calls are TRBV4-3 and TRBJ2-1; TRBD2 agrees at 11 bases. The germline V gene encodes CDR1 LGHNA and CDR2 YSLEER. The CDR3 spans 16 residues. The V segment lost 4 bases and the J segment 3 bases; nucleotides outside the gene matches: 5. The CDR3 here is CASSLTTSGDYNEQFF. As DNA, the CDR3 is TGCGCCAGCAGCCTCACGACTAGCGGGGACTACAATGAGCAGTTCTTC.

V is TRBV2 and J is TRBJ1-2; no reliable D call. Germline CDR1 SNHLY, CDR2 FYNNEI. Trimming removed 6 bases at V and 8 bases at J, with 19 bases between. This CDR3 has 14 residues. CDR3: CASSPTTGLEGYTF. The CDR3 DNA is TGTGCCAGCAGCCCCACCACCGGGTTGGAGGGCTACACCTTC.